Listed here is a single TCR beta chain. How the authors handled the data: Nucleated cell counts were estimated from reference gene primer amplification. Clones were read by immunoSEQ multiplex PCR, and TCRdb kept only the in-frame ones, dropping some. The V and J calls and the clone size are those of that table, but D and trimming were determined from the DNA. This sample yields some 670,000 clones, of which around 89% are seen a single time; approximately 0.3% belongs to the top ten. This entry belongs to a study of blood T cell repertoires in COVID-19. For the study at large: Donors in the United States, Italy and Spain gave samples during acute or convalescent COVID-19. The cDNA or gDNA used as material had been derived from T cells, B-cell-depleted T cells, or PBMCs.

The V gene end was trimmed by 5 bases and the J gene end by 3 bases; junction bases not matched to a gene: 2. CDR1 and CDR2 (germline): SGHNT, YENEEA. The CDR3 has 14 amino acids. This clonotype was sampled from a woman aged 18-30 years with acute or convalescent COVID-19. The chain links TRBV11-3 to TRBJ2-2; 8 bases map to TRBD1. Material for sequencing was peripheral blood. The CDR3 spells CASSQQGDTGELFF. The CDR3, as DNA: TGTGCCAGCAGCCAACAGGGGGACACCGGGGAGCTGTTTTTT.